These 21 T cell receptor beta chains share one sample of origin, sequenced in a study of blood T cell repertoires in COVID-19. Produced via immunoSEQ multiplex PCR; TCRdb's table is partial and in-frame only. The sample consists of 250,000 to 350,000 clones, approximately 90% of them appearing once. The specimen sequenced was peripheral blood. Every receptor here comes from a woman aged 30 to 39 with COVID-19, enrolled during active disease.

This rearrangement joins TRBV5-1 to TRBJ1-1; weak D call: TRBD1 (6 bases). The CDR3 loop spans 13 amino acids. Trimming shortened V by 4 bases and J by 4 bases, and 11 bases separated the two germline ends. CDR1 SGHRS and CDR2 YFSETQ come from the germline V gene. The CDR3 sequence is CASSLDSSTEAFF. The CDR3 DNA is TGCGCCAGCAGCCTGGACAGTTCCACTGAAGCTTTCTTT.

This clone was recorded only once. The chain is built from TRBV27 and TRBJ1-1; TRBD1 aligns across 8 bases. V lost 4 bases, J lost 0 bases, and 7 bases stayed unmatched. Germline CDR1 and CDR2: MNHEY and SMNVEV (reference sequence). The CDR3 spans 16 residues. The CDR3 sequence: CASSWTGIGVNTEAFF. The CDR3 DNA is TGTGCCAGCAGTTGGACAGGGATTGGGGTGAACACTGAAGCTTTCTTT.

V is TRBV10-3 and J is TRBJ2-5; a possible D gene is TRBD2 (6 bases). Germline CDR1 reads ENHRY; CDR2 reads SYGVKD. The CDR3 covers 15 residues. Trimming removed 10 bases from V and 2 bases from J, with 20 bases in between. The DNA for the CDR3 is TGTGCCACCAATTGGGCGTCTAGCGCTCAAGAGACCCAGTACTTC. Its protein is CATNWASSAQETQYF.

The chain is built from TRBV28 and TRBJ2-2; 8 bases match TRBD1. The germline CDR1 and CDR2 sequences are MDHEN and SYDVKM. CDR3 size: 15 residues. V was pared by 6 bases and J by 1 base, with 4 bases of the junction left unmatched. The chain's CDR3 is CASRTQGGNTGELFF. CDR3 DNA sequence: TGTGCCAGCAGAACACAGGGGGGGAACACCGGGGAGCTGTTTTTT.

The chain links TRBV19 to TRBJ2-1; 9 bases fit TRBD2. Trimming cost V 6 bases and J 8 bases; bases outside gene matches: 11. Germline loops: CDR1 LNHDA, CDR2 SQIVND (reference sequence). The CDR3 loop spans 15 amino acids. CDR3 in amino acids: CASSPIAGVFDEQFF. The DNA for the CDR3 is TGTGCCAGTAGCCCGATAGCGGGAGTCTTCGATGAGCAGTTCTTC.

J is TRBJ1-4 and V is TRBV10-3, with 7 bases fitting TRBD1. After removal of 0 bases from V and 8 bases from J, the junction contained 6 bases not matched to a gene. Germline V gene lookup returns CDR1 ENHRY and CDR2 SYGVKD. This CDR3 comprises 15 residues. The CDR3 sequence: CAISESTGSGEKLFF. The CDR3, as DNA: TGTGCCATCAGTGAGTCGACAGGGTCTGGGGAAAAACTGTTTTTT.

The V and J genes are TRBV7-2 and TRBJ1-3; D remains unclear. V lost 1 base and J lost 4, with 17 bases in between. Looked up from germline, CDR1 is SGHTA and CDR2 is FQGNSA. The CDR3 is 17 amino acids. CDR3 DNA sequence: TGTGCCAGCAGCTTAGGGCCCGCACTCAGACTGGGAAACACCATATATTTT. As protein: CASSLGPALRLGNTIYF.

This clone is a singleton in its sample. The chain employs TRBV19 and TRBJ2-1, with D possibly being TRBD2 (5 bases). The CDR3 sequence is 16 residues long. The V gene lost 3 bases and the J gene lost 2 bases, with 14 bases spanning the gap. CDR1 is LNHDA and CDR2 is SQIVND in the germline V gene (reference sequence). This CDR3 reads CASSIGVERAYNEQFF. In nucleotides, the CDR3 is TGTGCCAGTAGTATCGGGGTGGAGCGAGCCTACAATGAGCAGTTCTTC. The variable domain in full, completed from reference TRBV19 and TRBJ2-1, reads DGGITQSPKYLFRKEGQNVTLSCEQNLNHDAMYWYRQDPGQGLRLIYYSQIVNDFQKGDIAEGYSVSREKKESFPLTVTSAQKNPTAFYLCASSIGVERAYNEQFFGPGTRLTVL.

The chain combines TRBV14 with TRBJ1-1; TRBD1 matches 8 bases. The CDR3 covers 13 residues. With 4 bases clipped from V and 7 bases from J, the junction kept 5 bases outside the gene matches. CDR1 and CDR2 from the germline V gene are SGHDN and FVKESK. The CDR3 here is CASSLDRGREAFF. Here the CDR3 DNA reads TGTGCCAGCAGCCTAGACAGGGGCCGTGAAGCTTTCTTT.

As DNA, the CDR3 is TGTGCCAGCAGCTTGCCGGGACTAGCGGCAAATGAGCAGTTCTTC. Amino acids: CASSLPGLAANEQFF. V is TRBV5-4 and J is TRBJ2-1, with 11 positions matching TRBD2. J lost 7 bases, V lost 1 base, and 4 bases had no gene match. Germline V gives CDR1 SGHNT, CDR2 YYREEE (reference sequence). This CDR3 has 15 amino acids.

Notes on this clone: The same CDR3 also results from other DNA sequences found in this sample. V usage is TRBV9 and J usage is TRBJ2-5; a possible D gene is TRBD2 (6 bases). Per germline, CDR1 SGDLS and CDR2 YYNGEE. The CDR3 sequence is 14 residues long. Deletions cut 0 bases from V and 5 bases from J, with 11 bases between. CDR3 loop: CASSVGTGRETQYF. Here the CDR3 DNA reads TGTGCCAGCAGCGTAGGAACGGGGAGGGAGACCCAGTACTTC. Full variable domain (outside the CDR3, taken from reference TRBV9 and TRBJ2-5): DSGVTQTPKHLITATGQRVTLRCSPRSGDLSVYWYQQSLDQGLQFLIQYYNGEERAKGNILERFSAQQFPDLHSELNLSSLELGDSALYFCASSVGTGRETQYFGPGTRLLVL.

This rearrangement joins TRBV10-1 to TRBJ2-1; 10 bases agree with TRBD2. V was pared by 10 bases and J by 5 bases, with 8 bases of the junction left unmatched. CDR1 is WNHNN and CDR2 is SYGVQD in the germline V gene (reference sequence). The CDR3 loop spans 14 amino acids. CDR3 nucleotides: TGCGCCACCGAAGCTAGCGGGAGTAACAATGAGCAGTTCTTC. Its protein product is CATEASGSNNEQFF.

This chain links TRBV2 with TRBJ1-1; 8 bases agree with TRBD1. This CDR3 comprises 14 residues. V was pared by 8 bases and J by 7 bases, with 12 bases of the junction left unmatched. Germline loops: CDR1 SNHLY, CDR2 FYNNEI. The CDR3 protein is CASLRGGTGIEAFF. CDR3 in DNA: TGTGCCAGCCTCAGGGGTGGGACAGGCATTGAAGCTTTCTTT.

The V and J genes are TRBV10-2 and TRBJ2-7; a weak D match, TRBD2 (5 bases). Deletions cut 9 bases from V and 6 bases from J, with 12 bases between. The CDR3 consists of 11 residues. CDR1 is WSHSY, CDR2 SAAADI, per germline. The CDR3, as DNA: TGCGCCAGTAGCGACACCGGCGAGCAGTACTTC. This gives the protein CASSDTGEQYF.

The chain is built from TRBV27 and TRBJ1-2, with 9 bases that match TRBD1. V lost 3 bases and J lost 4; bases outside the gene matches: 9. The CDR3 has 16 residues. Germline loops: CDR1 MNHEY, CDR2 SMNVEV (reference sequence). The CDR3 DNA reads TGTGCCAGCAGTTTGGGCGGGACAGGGTTCCGCTATGGCTACACCTTC. This translates into CASSLGGTGFRYGYTF.

The CDR3 reads CASSSGQLNQPQHF. The CDR3, as DNA: TGTGCCAGCAGCTCGGGACAGCTAAATCAGCCCCAGCATTTT. The chain joins TRBV7-9 to TRBJ1-5; TRBD1 aligns across 7 bases. Germline V gives CDR1 SEHNR, CDR2 FQNEAQ (reference sequence). V lost 4 bases, J lost 4 bases, and 4 bases stayed unmatched. The CDR3 consists of 14 residues.

This clone was seen just once. This rearrangement joins TRBV9 to TRBJ2-1; 7 bases fit TRBD2. The germline V gene encodes CDR1 SGDLS and CDR2 YYNGEE. The V and J ends lost 4 bases and 7 bases, in that order; junction bases with no gene match: 8. This CDR3 comprises 14 residues. The CDR3 is CASSPDWGGNEQFF. DNA for the CDR3: TGTGCCAGCAGCCCTGATTGGGGGGGGAATGAGCAGTTCTTC.

The chain joins TRBV30 to TRBJ1-5; possible D gene TRBD1, 6 bases. With 0 bases removed from V and 2 bases from J, the gap between germline ends came to 11 bases. Germline V lookup: CDR1 GTSNPN, CDR2 SVGIG (reference sequence). This CDR3 has 15 amino acids. The CDR3 reads CAWSVLDSRNQPQHF. The CDR3 DNA follows: TGTGCCTGGAGTGTTCTGGACAGTCGCAATCAGCCCCAGCATTTT.

The chain is built from TRBV18 and TRBJ2-7, with TRBD1 identical over 10 bases. With V trimmed by 2 bases and J by 2 bases, 6 bases remained unmatched. This CDR3 comprises 16 residues. The V gene's germline CDR1 is KGHSH and CDR2 LQKENI. As DNA, the CDR3 is TGTGCCAGCTCACCAAGGGGGACAGGGGTCACCTACGAGCAGTACTTC. Encoded protein: CASSPRGTGVTYEQYF.

The chain couples TRBV5-1 to TRBJ1-4, with D possibly matching TRBD1 (5 bases). V lost 5 bases, J lost 0 bases, and 11 bases lay in between. Looked up from germline, CDR1 is SGHRS and CDR2 is YFSETQ. The CDR3 runs to 15 residues. The CDR3 sequence: CASSSQTATNEKLFF. CDR3 DNA sequence: TGCGCCAGCAGTTCTCAGACAGCAACTAATGAAAAACTGTTTTTT.

The chain is built from TRBV2 and TRBJ1-5, with D uncertain. In germline, CDR1 is SNHLY, CDR2 FYNNEI. V lost 5 bases and J 12 bases, leaving 23 bases between the germline ends. The CDR3 extends over 15 amino acids. The CDR3 loop is CASSSYSRTSRLQHF. Here the CDR3 DNA reads TGTGCCAGCAGTTCCTACTCCCGGACTTCAAGGCTCCAGCATTTT.